This TCR beta chain is drawn from a study of response to subunit inactivated influenza vaccine. General study points: Each seasonal influenza vaccination recruits few new T cells, the authors suggested.

This clonotype showed up just a few times. Its antigen is currently unknown. TCRdb redid the calling of the RT-PCR reads with MiXCR, one entry per CDR3 protein. In the table there are over 650,000 distinct CDR3 sequences, approximately 18% of which are singletons. CDR3 length equals 15 residues. The input for sequencing was PBMCs from blood, taken roughly 5 days after vaccination. The sequence was obtained from a man aged 50 to 60 who received an inactivated influenza vaccine. The chain employs TRBV21-1 and TRBJ2-5; whether TRBD1, the table's D call, matches the DNA was not checked. TRBV21-1 is described as a pseudogene. The CDR3 DNA sequence: TGTGCCAGCAGCAAAAGAGACCCCGGGGAAGAGACCCAGTACTTC. Translating it yields CASSKRDPGEETQYF.